This T cell receptor beta chain was recorded in a study of post-analysis software for immune sequencing data. The overall study: Relapsing-remitting, secondary progressive and progressive-relapsing forms made up the multiple sclerosis disease courses.

The ends were cut back, 8 bases at V and 0 bases at J, with 14 bases in the middle. This CDR3 has 15 amino acids. Per the germline V gene, CDR1 is MDHEN and CDR2 is SYDVKM. Comment on this clonotype: Its matching antigen is unknown.

Unique molecular identifiers were built into the TCR beta cDNA libraries. TCRdb independently ran MiXCR on the PCR reads; one entry per CDR3 protein. The table includes about 760,000 distinct CDR3 sequences, 25% to 30% detected once. Broader study findings: About five TRBV segments, including TRBV5-6, TRBV5-1 and TRBV20-1, were more frequent in patients than controls.

The sample consisted of blood. The chain uses TRBV28 and TRBJ1-5, with D possibly matching TRBD1 (5 bases). The sequence was obtained from a girl aged 5 to 17 with multiple sclerosis. The CDR3 DNA reads TGTGCCAGCTGGGGAGGGGTGATTAGCAATCAGCCCCAGCATTTT. The encoded protein is CASWGGVISNQPQHF.